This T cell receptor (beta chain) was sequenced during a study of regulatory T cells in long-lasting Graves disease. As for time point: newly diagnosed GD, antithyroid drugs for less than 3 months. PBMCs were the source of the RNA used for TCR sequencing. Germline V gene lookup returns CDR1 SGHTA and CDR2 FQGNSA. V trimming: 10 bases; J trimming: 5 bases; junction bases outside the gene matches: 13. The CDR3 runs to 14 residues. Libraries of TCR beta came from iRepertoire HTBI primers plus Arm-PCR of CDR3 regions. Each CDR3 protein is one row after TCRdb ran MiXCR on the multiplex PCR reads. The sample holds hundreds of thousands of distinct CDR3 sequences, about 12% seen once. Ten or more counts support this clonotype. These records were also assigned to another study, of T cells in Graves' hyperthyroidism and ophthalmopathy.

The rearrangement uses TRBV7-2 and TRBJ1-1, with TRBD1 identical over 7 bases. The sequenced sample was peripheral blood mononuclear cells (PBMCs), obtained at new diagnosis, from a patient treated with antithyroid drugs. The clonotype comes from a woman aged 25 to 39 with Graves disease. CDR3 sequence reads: CATRGEVRWTEAFF. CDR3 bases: TGTGCCACCAGGGGGGAGGTACGATGGACTGAAGCTTTCTTT. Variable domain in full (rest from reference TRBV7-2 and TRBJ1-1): GAGVSQSPSNKVTEKGKDVELRCDPISGHTALYWYRQSLGQGLEFLIYFQGNSAPDKSGLPSDRFSAERTGGSVSTLTIQRTQQEDSAVYLCATRGEVRWTEAFFGQGTRLTVV.